Below, 6 T cell receptor beta chains from the same sample are listed, as sequenced in a study of T cells expressing NK-cell markers. TCRdb reanalyzed the 5' RACE reads, giving one entry per CDR3 protein sequence and no DNA. This sample lists some 460,000 distinct CDR3 sequences; its ten largest clones have 1.4%. Material: blood T cells: a sorted CD56 or NKG2C T cell subset, CD4+ or CD8+ T cells, or bulk PBMC T cells (not recorded which). Receptors were obtained from a woman between 45 and 60 years old in good health.

The rearrangement joins TRBV4-1 to TRBJ2-3; TCRdb's assignment of TRBD2 cannot be checked, as there is no DNA. Germline V gene data show CDR1 as MGHRA and CDR2 as YSYEKL. CDR3 length: 17 residues. CDR3: CASSQLLAGLQRGGQYF.

The J gene is TRBJ2-7, the V gene TRBV7-9; the D call from TCRdb, TRBD1, cannot be confirmed without DNA. Per germline, CDR1 SEHNR and CDR2 FQNEAQ (reference sequence). This CDR3 contains 17 residues. The CDR3 is CASSPRGLQGDWYEQYF.

V is TRBV6-5 and J is TRBJ2-1; TCRdb indicates TRBD2, and absent DNA this call remains unverified. Germline V gene sequence: CDR1 MNHEY, CDR2 SVGAGI. This CDR3 contains 15 residues. CDR3 loop: CASSYAPLSYNEQFF.

The rearrangement joins TRBV7-3 to TRBJ2-1; no DNA is available, so the TRBD1 call from TCRdb remains unchecked. The CDR3 covers 15 residues. Germline V gene lookup returns CDR1 SGHTA and CDR2 FQGTGA. CDR3: CASSLTGHGSDEQFF.

The V gene is TRBV28, the J gene TRBJ1-6; absent DNA, TCRdb's TRBD1 call cannot be checked. CDR1 and CDR2 from the germline V gene are MDHEN and SYDVKM. The CDR3 runs 15 residues. This chain's CDR3 is CASSLRTASNSPLHF.

V usage is TRBV5-1 and J usage is TRBJ2-3. There are 14 residues in the CDR3. Germline V gene data show CDR1 as SGHRS and CDR2 as YFSETQ. CDR3 region: CASSLVEGFDTQYF.